This TCR beta chain appears in the sequencing data of a study of beta chain features in type 1 diabetes. A word on this clone: The antigen is not known.

Sorted populations all exceeded 95% purity. Unmatched junction bases numbered 6, after V lost 5 bases and J lost 7 bases. The CDR3 has 14 amino acids. The germline V gene encodes CDR1 SEHNR and CDR2 FQNEAQ (reference sequence). Reverse transcription of all isolated RNA meant that expressed TCRB transcripts were sequenced. Method: immunoSEQ multiplex PCR; TCRdb's copy keeps in-frame clones and lacks some. The sample lists about 260,000 clones, about a fifth seen once, with around 0.029% in the top ten. Study results and caveats: Possibly, sequencing cDNA over-represented cells that had high TCR expression levels. Among all four CD4+ subsets, Type 1 diabetes patients had TCRB CDR3s that were moderately but significantly shorter.

The chain employs TRBV7-9 and TRBJ2-1, with 9 bases fitting TRBD1. Sequencing input: naive CD4+ T cells from blood. The sequence was collected from a woman aged 40 to 50 with type 1 diabetes. The DNA for the CDR3 is TGTGCCAGCAGCCGGCAGGACAGGGGAAATGAGCAGTTCTTC. Translation gives CASSRQDRGNEQFF.